The 23 T cell receptor beta chains in this list originate from one sample, sequenced in a study of shared clonotypes between healthy human individuals. In the naive CD8 group, cells lacked CD45RO and were positively selected for CCR7, so terminally differentiated effector memory CD45RA+ cells were left out. Sequencing used immunoSEQ multiplex PCR; TCRdb keeps in-frame clones, though not all of them. Among 1.5 million to 2.5 million clones listed, around 96% were seen once. Sequencing was done on a sample of naive CD8+ T cells sorted from blood. These receptors all come from a young man in good health.

The rearrangement joins TRBV11-2 to TRBJ2-2; D gene unclear. This CDR3 spans 15 amino acids. V dropped 5 bases and J dropped 6 bases, with 16 bases sitting between them. Germline V gene data show CDR1 as SGHAT and CDR2 as FQNNGV. As DNA, the CDR3 is TGTGCCAGCAGCCATTATACAGTGGACGCCGGGGAGCTGTTTTTT. Residues: CASSHYTVDAGELFF. Complete variable domain (other parts from reference TRBV11-2 and TRBJ2-2): EAGVAQSPRYKIIEKRQSVAFWCNPISGHATLYWYQQILGQGPKLLIQFQNNGVVDDSQLPKDRFSAERLKGVDSTLKIQPAKLEDSAVYLCASSHYTVDAGELFFGEGSRLTVL.

This chain links TRBV28 with TRBJ2-3; no reliable D call. The germline V gene has CDR1 MDHEN and CDR2 SYDVKM. The CDR3 runs to 13 residues. The V gene lost 2 bases and the J gene lost 7 bases, with 10 bases spanning the gap. Here the CDR3 DNA reads TGTGCCAGCAGTTTAAAAGGCCGATATACGCAGTATTTT. Translating gives CASSLKGRYTQYF.

This chain joins TRBV5-4 and TRBJ2-5; 12 bases are a match to TRBD2. The CDR3 contains 15 residues. In germline, CDR1 is SGHNT, CDR2 YYREEE (reference sequence). Germline trimming cut 4 bases from V and 5 bases from J; bases unmatched to any gene: 6. The CDR3 loop reads CASSGSSGGAETQYF. CDR3 DNA: TGTGCCAGCAGCGGGTCTAGCGGGGGGGCCGAGACCCAGTACTTC.

The chain recombines TRBV7-9 with TRBJ2-7; D uncertain. Germline V gene lookup returns CDR1 SEHNR and CDR2 FQNEAQ (reference sequence). The V end lost 5 bases, the J end lost 3 bases, and 20 bases lay between the germline ends. CDR3 size: 16 residues. As DNA, the CDR3 is TGTGCCAGCAGCCCCTCGTCAGGTCCTAGGCACTACGAGCAGTACTTC. This codes for CASSPSSGPRHYEQYF. Full variable domain (outside the CDR3, taken from reference TRBV7-9 and TRBJ2-7): DTGVSQNPRHKITKRGQNVTFRCDPISEHNRLYWYRQTLGQGPEFLTYFQNEAQLEKSRLLSDRFSAERPKGSFSTLEIQRTEQGDSAMYLCASSPSSGPRHYEQYFGPGTRLTVT.

Remarks on this clone: In the same sample, other DNA sequences code for this CDR3. The chain links TRBV9 to TRBJ2-7, with 7 nucleotides matching TRBD1. With V trimmed by 2 bases and J by 4 bases, 9 bases remained unmatched. The CDR3 contains 15 residues. The germline V gene has CDR1 SGDLS and CDR2 YYNGEE. This CDR3 reads CASSVSTGTGYEQYF. The CDR3 DNA is TGTGCCAGCAGCGTTTCGACAGGGACCGGGTACGAGCAGTACTTC.

The V call is TRBV27, the J call TRBJ2-4; 12 bases align to TRBD2. The CDR3 loop spans 14 amino acids. Germline CDR1 reads MNHEY; CDR2 reads SMNVEV (reference sequence). The junction had 1 base not matched to a gene; V was cut back by 4 bases and J by 6 bases. CDR3 DNA sequence: TGTGCCAGCAGTTCGGGACTAGCGGGAAACATTCAGTACTTC. Translation: CASSSGLAGNIQYF.

The chain employs TRBV7-9 and TRBJ2-1, with D possibly being TRBD1 (6 bases). This CDR3 has 15 amino acids. V gave up 5 bases and J gave up 6 bases, with 17 bases separating them. Germline V gene lookup returns CDR1 SEHNR and CDR2 FQNEAQ (reference sequence). The CDR3, as DNA: TGTGCCAGCAGCCAACAACAGGGCTGGGTCAATGAGCAGTTCTTC. Translating gives CASSQQQGWVNEQFF. Together with reference TRBV7-9 and TRBJ2-1, the CDR3 gives the full variable domain: DTGVSQNPRHKITKRGQNVTFRCDPISEHNRLYWYRQTLGQGPEFLTYFQNEAQLEKSRLLSDRFSAERPKGSFSTLEIQRTEQGDSAMYLCASSQQQGWVNEQFFGPGTRLTVL.

This sequence joins TRBV2 and TRBJ1-1; 8 positions match TRBD1. V shed 3 bases and J 8 bases; nucleotides not matched to a gene: 5. The germline CDR1 and CDR2 sequences are SNHLY and FYNNEI. The CDR3 totals 13 residues. The DNA for the CDR3 is TGTGCCAGCAGTGACCCACGGACAGGGGAAGCTTTCTTT. This sequence encodes CASSDPRTGEAFF.

The rearrangement uses TRBV4-1 and TRBJ2-7; TRBD1 matches 11 bases. The trim removed 3 bases at V and 12 bases at J, leaving 4 bases unmatched. This CDR3 spans 12 amino acids. Per the germline V gene, CDR1 is MGHRA and CDR2 is YSYEKL. As DNA, the CDR3 is TGCGCCAGCAGCCAGGCGGACAGGGGGCTGTACTTC. It encodes CASSQADRGLYF.

This clone was seen once. V and J are TRBV27 and TRBJ1-6, with TRBD1 identical over 10 bases. V trimming: 0 bases; J trimming: 4 bases; junction bases outside the gene matches: 6. The CDR3 length is 18 residues. Germline CDR1 MNHEY, CDR2 SMNVEV (reference sequence). The DNA of the CDR3 is TGTGCCAGCAGTTTATCCGGGACAGGGGCCCCATATAATTCACCCCTCCACTTT. Protein sequence: CASSLSGTGAPYNSPLHF.

The genes are TRBV5-1 and TRBJ2-5, with 8 nucleotides matching TRBD2. Unmatched junction bases numbered 10, after V lost 4 bases and J lost 2 bases. The CDR3 extends over 16 amino acids. The germline V gene encodes CDR1 SGHRS and CDR2 YFSETQ. CDR3 region: CASSLRAGGTQETQYF. The CDR3, as DNA: TGCGCCAGCAGCCTCCGGGCGGGGGGAACACAAGAGACCCAGTACTTC. The full variable domain, with the rest looked up from reference TRBV5-1 and TRBJ2-5, is KAGVTQTPRYLIKTRGQQVTLSCSPISGHRSVSWYQQTPGQGLQFLFEYFSETQRNKGNFPGRFSGRQFSNSRSEMNVSTLELGDSALYLCASSLRAGGTQETQYFGPGTRLLVL.

The chain carries TRBV10-2 and TRBJ1-2; 7 bases match TRBD1. J was trimmed by 5 bases and V by 9 bases; bases with no gene match: 12. CDR1 is WSHSY and CDR2 is SAAADI in the germline V gene. There are 14 residues in the CDR3. Here the CDR3 reads CASAGTATLYGYTF. CDR3 DNA sequence: TGCGCCAGTGCCGGGACAGCAACGTTATATGGCTACACCTTC.

This clone occurred a few times. J is TRBJ1-2 and V is TRBV6-1; no clear D gene. Trimming pared 2 bases from V and 8 bases from J, leaving 9 bases between. Germline V gene sequence: CDR1 MNHNS, CDR2 SASEGT. The length of the CDR3 is 12 residues. The CDR3: CASSEHGIGYTF. The CDR3 DNA follows: TGTGCCAGCAGTGAACACGGGATCGGCTACACCTTC.

The chain carries TRBV11-2 and TRBJ2-2; D unresolved. V was cut by 1 base and J by 0 bases, with 6 bases left in between. Germline CDR1 reads SGHAT; CDR2 reads FQNNGV. The CDR3 runs to 15 residues. Here the CDR3 DNA reads TGTGCCAGCAGCTTAGTGGTCACGAACACCGGGGAGCTGTTTTTT. Translated: CASSLVVTNTGELFF.

The V gene is TRBV27, the J gene TRBJ2-7, with TRBD2 identical over 10 bases. Germline CDR1 and CDR2: MNHEY and SMNVEV (reference sequence). CDR3 size: 15 residues. V gave up 6 bases and J gave up 4 bases; unmatched junction bases: 9. The DNA of the CDR3 is TGTGCCAGCAGGTCCGGGACTAGCGATTGGTACGAGCAGTACTTC. Translation gives CASRSGTSDWYEQYF.

The chain recombines TRBV11-2 with TRBJ2-3, with TRBD1 matching 8 bases. The CDR3 is 15 residues long. Germline values: CDR1 SGHAT, CDR2 FQNNGV. With 1 base clipped from V and 7 bases from J, the junction kept 7 bases outside the gene matches. In DNA, the CDR3 is TGTGCCAGCAGCTTAGGCAGGGGGCCTGACTATACGCAGTATTTT. This translates into CASSLGRGPDYTQYF.

J is TRBJ2-1 and V is TRBV30, with TRBD2 matching over 8 bases. The germline V gene encodes CDR1 GTSNPN and CDR2 SVGIG (reference sequence). V lost 8 bases and J lost 4; bases outside the gene matches: 7. The CDR3 totals 13 residues. The DNA for the CDR3 is TGTGCCGGGGCTAGCGGGCATTACAATGAGCAGTTCTTC. Translating it yields CAGASGHYNEQFF. The variable domain in full, with the rest retrieved from reference TRBV30 and TRBJ2-1, is SQTIHQWPATLVQPVGSPLSLECTVEGTSNPNLYWYRQAAGRGLQLLFYSVGIGQISSEVPQNLSASRPQDRQFILSSKKLLLSDSGFYLCAGASGHYNEQFFGPGTRLTVL.

The chain has TRBV27 and TRBJ2-1, with 7 bases that match TRBD1. The germline V gene has CDR1 MNHEY and CDR2 SMNVEV (reference sequence). The trim removed 3 bases at V and 6 bases at J, leaving 5 bases unmatched. This CDR3 is 14 amino acids long. This CDR3 is CASSLTGLGNEQFF. The CDR3 region has the DNA TGTGCCAGCAGTTTGACAGGGCTGGGCAATGAGCAGTTCTTC.

This clone came up once. This chain joins TRBV30 and TRBJ2-3, with 12 bases matching TRBD2. This CDR3 region has 19 residues. Germline loops: CDR1 GTSNPN, CDR2 SVGIG (reference sequence). J gave up 4 bases and V 0 bases, and 14 bases lay outside the gene matches. The CDR3 loop is CAWSVLGASGRALADTQYF. The CDR3 DNA reads as TGTGCCTGGAGTGTACTGGGGGCTAGCGGGAGGGCCCTTGCAGATACGCAGTATTTT.

The table lists this clone with a count of one. The rearrangement joins TRBV6-5 to TRBJ1-1, with a possible D match to TRBD1 (5 bases). Per germline, CDR1 MNHEY and CDR2 SVGAGI. V was clipped by 4 bases and J by 1 base, with 10 bases between them. The CDR3 has 14 amino acids. The CDR3 protein is CASSSAGWNTEAFF. The DNA of the CDR3 is TGTGCCAGCAGTTCTGCAGGGTGGAACACTGAAGCTTTCTTT.

The chain is built from TRBV7-8 and TRBJ2-2; 10 bases agree with TRBD1. The CDR3 length is 17 residues. Germline V gene lookup returns CDR1 SGHVS and CDR2 FQNEAQ. The V and J ends lost 10 bases and 4 bases, in that order; junction bases with no gene match: 15. The CDR3 sequence is CATGRPGQGRVTGELFF. CDR3 DNA: TGTGCCACCGGTCGCCCGGGACAGGGGCGAGTCACCGGGGAGCTGTTTTTT.

The rearrangement links TRBV28 to TRBJ2-7, with TRBD1 matching over 8 bases. CDR1 and CDR2 (germline): MDHEN, SYDVKM. Unmatched junction bases numbered 10, after V lost 5 bases and J lost 1 base. CDR3 length: 16 amino acids. The CDR3 is CASSLSDRALSYEQYF. The CDR3 DNA sequence: TGTGCCAGCAGTCTCTCGGACAGGGCGCTATCCTACGAGCAGTACTTC.

This chain connects TRBV4-3 to TRBJ1-2; tentatively, D is TRBD1 (5 bases). The V and J ends lost 0 bases and 4 bases respectively, with 12 bases between them. Germline assignment: CDR1 LGHNA and CDR2 YSLEER. The CDR3 is 15 amino acids. CDR3 protein: CASSQDWTSPYGYTF. As DNA, the CDR3 is TGCGCCAGCAGCCAAGACTGGACAAGTCCCTATGGCTACACCTTC.